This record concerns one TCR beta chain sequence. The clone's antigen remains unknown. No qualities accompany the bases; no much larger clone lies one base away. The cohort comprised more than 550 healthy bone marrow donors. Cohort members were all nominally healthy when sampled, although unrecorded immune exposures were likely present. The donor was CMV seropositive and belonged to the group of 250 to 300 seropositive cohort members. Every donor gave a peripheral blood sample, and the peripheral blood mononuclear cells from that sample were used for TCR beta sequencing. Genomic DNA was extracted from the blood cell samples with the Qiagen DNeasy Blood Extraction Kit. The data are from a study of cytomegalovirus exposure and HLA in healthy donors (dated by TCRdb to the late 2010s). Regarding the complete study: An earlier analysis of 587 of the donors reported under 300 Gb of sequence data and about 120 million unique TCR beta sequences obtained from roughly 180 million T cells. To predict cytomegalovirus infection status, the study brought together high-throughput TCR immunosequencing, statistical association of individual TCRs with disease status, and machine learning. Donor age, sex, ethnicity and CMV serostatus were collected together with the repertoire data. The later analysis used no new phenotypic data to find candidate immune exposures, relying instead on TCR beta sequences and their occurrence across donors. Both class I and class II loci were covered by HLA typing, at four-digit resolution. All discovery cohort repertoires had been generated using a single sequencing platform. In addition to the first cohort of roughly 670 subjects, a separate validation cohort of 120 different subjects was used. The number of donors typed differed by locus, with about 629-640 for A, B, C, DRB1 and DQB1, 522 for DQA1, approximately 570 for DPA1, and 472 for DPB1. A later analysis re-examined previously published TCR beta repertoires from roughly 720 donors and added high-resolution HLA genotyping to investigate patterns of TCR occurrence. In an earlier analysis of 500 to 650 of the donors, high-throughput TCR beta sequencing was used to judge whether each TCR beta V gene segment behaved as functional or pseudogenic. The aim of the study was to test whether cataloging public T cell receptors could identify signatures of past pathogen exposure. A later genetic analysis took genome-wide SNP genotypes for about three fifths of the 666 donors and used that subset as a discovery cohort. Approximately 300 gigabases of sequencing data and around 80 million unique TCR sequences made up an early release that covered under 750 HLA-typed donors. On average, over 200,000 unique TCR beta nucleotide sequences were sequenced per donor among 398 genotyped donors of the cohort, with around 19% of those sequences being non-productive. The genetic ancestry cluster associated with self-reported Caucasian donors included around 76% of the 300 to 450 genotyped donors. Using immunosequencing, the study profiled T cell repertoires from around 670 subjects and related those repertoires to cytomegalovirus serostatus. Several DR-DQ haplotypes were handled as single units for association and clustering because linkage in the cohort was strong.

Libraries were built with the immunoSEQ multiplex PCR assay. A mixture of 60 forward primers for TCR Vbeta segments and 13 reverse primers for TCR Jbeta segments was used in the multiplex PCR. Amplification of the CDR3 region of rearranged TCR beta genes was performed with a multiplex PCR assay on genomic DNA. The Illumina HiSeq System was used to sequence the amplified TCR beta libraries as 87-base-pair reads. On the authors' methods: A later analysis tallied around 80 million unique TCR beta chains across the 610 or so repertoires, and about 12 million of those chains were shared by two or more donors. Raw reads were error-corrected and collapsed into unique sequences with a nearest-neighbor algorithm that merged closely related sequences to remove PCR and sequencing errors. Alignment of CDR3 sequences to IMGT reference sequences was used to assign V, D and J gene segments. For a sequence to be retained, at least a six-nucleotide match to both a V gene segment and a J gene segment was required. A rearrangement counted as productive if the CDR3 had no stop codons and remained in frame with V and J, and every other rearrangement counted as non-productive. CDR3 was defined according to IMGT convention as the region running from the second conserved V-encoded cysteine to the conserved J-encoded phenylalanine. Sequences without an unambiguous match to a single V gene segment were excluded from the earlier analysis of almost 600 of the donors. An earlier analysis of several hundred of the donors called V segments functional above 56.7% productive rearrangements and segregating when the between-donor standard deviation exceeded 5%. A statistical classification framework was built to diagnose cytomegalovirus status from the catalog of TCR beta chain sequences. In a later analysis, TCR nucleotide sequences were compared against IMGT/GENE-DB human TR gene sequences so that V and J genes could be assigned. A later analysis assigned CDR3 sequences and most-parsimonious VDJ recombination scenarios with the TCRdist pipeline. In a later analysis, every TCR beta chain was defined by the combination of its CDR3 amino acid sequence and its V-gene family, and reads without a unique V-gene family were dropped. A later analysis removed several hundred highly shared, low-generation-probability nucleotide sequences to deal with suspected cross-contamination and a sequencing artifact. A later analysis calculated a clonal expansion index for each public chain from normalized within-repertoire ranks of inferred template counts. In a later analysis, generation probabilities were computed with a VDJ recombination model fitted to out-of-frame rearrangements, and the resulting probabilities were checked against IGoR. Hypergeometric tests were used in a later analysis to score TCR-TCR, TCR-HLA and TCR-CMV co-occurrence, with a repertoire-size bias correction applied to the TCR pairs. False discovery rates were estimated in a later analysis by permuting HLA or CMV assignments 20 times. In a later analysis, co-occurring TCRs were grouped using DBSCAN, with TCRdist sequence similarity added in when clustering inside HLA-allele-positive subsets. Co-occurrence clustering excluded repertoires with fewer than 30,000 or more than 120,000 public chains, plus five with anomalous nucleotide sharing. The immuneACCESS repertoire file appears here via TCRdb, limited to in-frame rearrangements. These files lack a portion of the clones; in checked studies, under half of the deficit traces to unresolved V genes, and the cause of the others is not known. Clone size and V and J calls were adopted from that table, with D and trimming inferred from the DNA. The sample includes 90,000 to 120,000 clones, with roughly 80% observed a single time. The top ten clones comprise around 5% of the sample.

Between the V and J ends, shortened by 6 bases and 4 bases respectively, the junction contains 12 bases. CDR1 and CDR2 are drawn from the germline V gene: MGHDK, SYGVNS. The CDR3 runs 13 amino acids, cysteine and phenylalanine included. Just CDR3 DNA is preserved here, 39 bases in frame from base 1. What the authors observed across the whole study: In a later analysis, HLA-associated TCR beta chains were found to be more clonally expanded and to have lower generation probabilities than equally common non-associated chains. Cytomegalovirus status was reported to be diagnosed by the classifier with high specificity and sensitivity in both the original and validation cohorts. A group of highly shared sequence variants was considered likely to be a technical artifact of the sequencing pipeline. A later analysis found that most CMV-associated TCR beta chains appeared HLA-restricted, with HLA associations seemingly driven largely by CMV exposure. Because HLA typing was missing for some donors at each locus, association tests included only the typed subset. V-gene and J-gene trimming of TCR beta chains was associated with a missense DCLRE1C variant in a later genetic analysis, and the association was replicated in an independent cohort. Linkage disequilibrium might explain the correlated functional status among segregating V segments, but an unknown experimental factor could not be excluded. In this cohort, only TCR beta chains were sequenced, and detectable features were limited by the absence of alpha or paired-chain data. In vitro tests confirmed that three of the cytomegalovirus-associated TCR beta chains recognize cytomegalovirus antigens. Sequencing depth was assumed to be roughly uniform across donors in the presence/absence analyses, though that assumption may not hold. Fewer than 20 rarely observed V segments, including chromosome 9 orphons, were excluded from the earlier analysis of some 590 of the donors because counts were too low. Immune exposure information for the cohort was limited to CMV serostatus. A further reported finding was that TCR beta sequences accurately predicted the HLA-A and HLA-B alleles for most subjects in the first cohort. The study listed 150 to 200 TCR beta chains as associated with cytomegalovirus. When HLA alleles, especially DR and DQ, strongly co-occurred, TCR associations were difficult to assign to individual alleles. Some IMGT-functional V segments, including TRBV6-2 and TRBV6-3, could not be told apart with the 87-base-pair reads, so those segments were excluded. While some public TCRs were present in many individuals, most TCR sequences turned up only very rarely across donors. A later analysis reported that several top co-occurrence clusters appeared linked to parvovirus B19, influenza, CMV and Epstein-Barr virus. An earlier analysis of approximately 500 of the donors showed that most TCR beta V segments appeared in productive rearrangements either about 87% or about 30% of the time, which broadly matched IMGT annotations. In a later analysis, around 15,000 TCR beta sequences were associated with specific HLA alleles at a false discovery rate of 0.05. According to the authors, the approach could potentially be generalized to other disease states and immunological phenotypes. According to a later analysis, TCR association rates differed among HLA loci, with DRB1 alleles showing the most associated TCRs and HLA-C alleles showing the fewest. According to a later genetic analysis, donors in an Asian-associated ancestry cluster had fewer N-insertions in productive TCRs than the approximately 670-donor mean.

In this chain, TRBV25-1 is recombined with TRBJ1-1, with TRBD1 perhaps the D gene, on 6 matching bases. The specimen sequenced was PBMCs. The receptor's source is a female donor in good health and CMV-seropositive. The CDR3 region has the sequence CASRDRRGTEAFF. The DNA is TGTGCCAGCAGAGACAGGCGAGGCACTGAAGCTTTCTTT.